This TCR beta chain was obtained from a study of regulatory T cells in long-lasting Graves disease. Whole-study findings and limits: Persistent disease preferred TRBV28, TRBJ1-2 and TRBJ2-5.

Details on this clonotype: What it binds is unknown.

Time point reported: newly diagnosed GD, antithyroid drugs for less than 3 months. Extracted PBMC RNA gave rise to the TCR library. CDR3 regions were amplified by Arm-PCR using iRepertoire HTBI primers to build TCR beta libraries. TCRdb analysed the multiplex PCR reads with MiXCR anew, one entry per CDR3 protein. The sample carries 350,000 to 500,000 distinct CDR3 sequences, around 17% recorded once. The V segment lost 2 bases and the J segment 4 bases; nucleotides outside the gene matches: 7. The CDR3 extends over 16 amino acids. CDR1 and CDR2 (germline): SGHTA, FQGNSA. The same sample was also studied in work on T cells in Graves' hyperthyroidism and ophthalmopathy.

The sample here was peripheral blood mononuclear cells (PBMCs), taken at new diagnosis, from a patient treated with antithyroid drugs. This clonotype was sampled from a woman aged 18-29 years with Graves disease. The chain carries TRBV7-2 and TRBJ2-5; TRBD2 aligns across 10 bases. CDR3 sequence: CASSLSGLAGVETQYF. Written as DNA, the CDR3 is TGTGCCAGCAGCTTATCCGGCCTAGCGGGAGTAGAGACCCAGTACTTC.